This TCR beta chain originates from a study of blood T cells in healthy people across ages. This clonotype was picked up many times. What it recognizes is unknown. The V gene end was trimmed by 6 bases and the J gene end by 4 bases; junction bases not matched to a gene: 10. The CDR3 runs to 16 residues. The germline CDR1 and CDR2 sequences are SGHTA and FQGTGA. A sample-barcoded 5' primer and a J-beta primer mix were used in a second PCR of about 6 to 12 cycles. All cDNA molecules were each tagged by a template-switch adaptor with 12 random nucleotides. TCRdb redid the calling of the 5' RACE reads with MiXCR, one entry per CDR3 protein. The data show hundreds of thousands of distinct CDR3 sequences, roughly 21% seen once. Whole-study results and caveats: Both higher diversity and more naive CD4+ cells marked long-lived donors when set against aged donors. Diversity of TCR beta correlated strongly with naive T cell percentage.

Every sample gave at least 5.5 micrograms of total RNA when it was extracted. Material: blood. V is TRBV7-3 and J is TRBJ2-1, with 9 bases aligning to TRBD1. This receptor was identified in a man aged 70 or older in good health. The CDR3 is CASSETGTGLYNEQFF. The CDR3 DNA is TGTGCCAGCAGTGAAACCGGGACAGGGTTGTACAATGAGCAGTTCTTC.